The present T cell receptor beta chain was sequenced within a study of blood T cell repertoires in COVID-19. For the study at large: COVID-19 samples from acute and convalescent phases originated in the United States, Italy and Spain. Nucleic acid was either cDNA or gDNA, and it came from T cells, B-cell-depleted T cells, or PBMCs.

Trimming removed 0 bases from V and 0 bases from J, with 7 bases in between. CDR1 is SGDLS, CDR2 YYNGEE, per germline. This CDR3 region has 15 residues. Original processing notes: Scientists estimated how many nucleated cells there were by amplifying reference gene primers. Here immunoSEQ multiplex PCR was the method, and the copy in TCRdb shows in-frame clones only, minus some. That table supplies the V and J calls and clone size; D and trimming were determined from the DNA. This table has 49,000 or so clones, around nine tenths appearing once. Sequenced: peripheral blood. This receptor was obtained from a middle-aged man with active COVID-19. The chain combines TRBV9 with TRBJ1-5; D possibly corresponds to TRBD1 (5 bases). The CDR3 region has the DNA TGTGCCAGCAGCGTAGGGGGCAGTAGCAATCAGCCCCAGCATTTT. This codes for CASSVGGSSNQPQHF.